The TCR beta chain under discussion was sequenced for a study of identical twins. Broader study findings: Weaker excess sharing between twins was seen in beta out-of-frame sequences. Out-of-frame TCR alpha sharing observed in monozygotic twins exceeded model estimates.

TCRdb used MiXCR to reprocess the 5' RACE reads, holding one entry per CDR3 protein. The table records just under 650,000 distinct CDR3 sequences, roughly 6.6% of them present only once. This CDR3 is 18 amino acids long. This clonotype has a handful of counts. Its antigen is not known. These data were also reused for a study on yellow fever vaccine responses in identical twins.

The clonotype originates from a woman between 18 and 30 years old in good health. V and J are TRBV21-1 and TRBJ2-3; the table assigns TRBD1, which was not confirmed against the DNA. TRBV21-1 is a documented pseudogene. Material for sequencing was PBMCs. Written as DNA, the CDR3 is TGTGCCAGCAGCAAGACACGGCCGGGACGGACTTCCACAGATACGCAGTATTTT. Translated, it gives CASSKTRPGRTSTDTQYF.